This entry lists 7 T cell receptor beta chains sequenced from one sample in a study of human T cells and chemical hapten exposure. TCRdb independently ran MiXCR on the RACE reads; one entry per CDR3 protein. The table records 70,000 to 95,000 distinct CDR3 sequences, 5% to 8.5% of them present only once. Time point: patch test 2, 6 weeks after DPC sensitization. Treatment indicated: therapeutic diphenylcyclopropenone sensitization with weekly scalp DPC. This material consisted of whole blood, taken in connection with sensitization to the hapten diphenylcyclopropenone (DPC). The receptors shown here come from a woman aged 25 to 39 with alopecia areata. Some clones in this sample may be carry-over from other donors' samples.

DNA for the CDR3: TGTGCCAGCAGACTACTCATGAACACTGAAGCTTTCTTT. Protein product: CASRLLMNTEAFF. The chain is built from TRBV12-3 or TRBV12-4 and TRBJ1-1; D gene uncertain. V was shortened by 6 bases and J by 0 bases, with 8 bases between the two germline ends. The CDR3 runs to 13 residues.

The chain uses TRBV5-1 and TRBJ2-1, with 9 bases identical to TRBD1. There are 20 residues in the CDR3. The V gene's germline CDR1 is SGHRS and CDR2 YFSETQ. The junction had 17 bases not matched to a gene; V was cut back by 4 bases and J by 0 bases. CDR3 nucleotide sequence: TGCGCCAGCAGCCCCGGGGGGACAGGGTTTGGGGGTAGCTCCTACAATGAGCAGTTCTTC. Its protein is CASSPGGTGFGGSSYNEQFF.

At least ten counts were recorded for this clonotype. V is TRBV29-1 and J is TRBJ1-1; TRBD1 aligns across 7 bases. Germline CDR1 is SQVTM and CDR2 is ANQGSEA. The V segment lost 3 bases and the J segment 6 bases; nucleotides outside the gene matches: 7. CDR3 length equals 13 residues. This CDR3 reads CSVDKQGRAEAFF. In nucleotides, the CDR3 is TGCAGCGTTGATAAACAGGGGAGGGCTGAAGCTTTCTTT.

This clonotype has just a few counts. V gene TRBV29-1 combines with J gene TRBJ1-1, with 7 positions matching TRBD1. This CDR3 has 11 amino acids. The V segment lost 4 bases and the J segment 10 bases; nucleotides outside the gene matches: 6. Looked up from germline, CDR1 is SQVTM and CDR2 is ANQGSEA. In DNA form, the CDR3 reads TGCAGCGTTGCACAGGGGAACGGAGCTTTCTTT. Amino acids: CSVAQGNGAFF.

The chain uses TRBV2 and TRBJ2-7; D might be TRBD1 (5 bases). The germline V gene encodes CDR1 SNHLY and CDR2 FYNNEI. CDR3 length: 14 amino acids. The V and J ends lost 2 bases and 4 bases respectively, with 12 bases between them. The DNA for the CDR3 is TGTGCCAGCAGTGAACAGGGAACCCCGTACGAGCAGTACTTC. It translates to CASSEQGTPYEQYF.

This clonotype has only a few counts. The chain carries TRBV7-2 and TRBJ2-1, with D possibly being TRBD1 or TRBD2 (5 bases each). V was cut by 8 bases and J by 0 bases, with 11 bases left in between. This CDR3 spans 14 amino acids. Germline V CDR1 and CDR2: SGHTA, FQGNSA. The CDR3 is CASSGTPSYNEQFF. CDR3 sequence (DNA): TGTGCCAGCTCCGGGACGCCCTCCTACAATGAGCAGTTCTTC. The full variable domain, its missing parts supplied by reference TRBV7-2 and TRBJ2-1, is GAGVSQSPSNKVTEKGKDVELRCDPISGHTALYWYRQSLGQGLEFLIYFQGNSAPDKSGLPSDRFSAERTGGSVSTLTIQRTQQEDSAVYLCASSGTPSYNEQFFGPGTRLTVL.

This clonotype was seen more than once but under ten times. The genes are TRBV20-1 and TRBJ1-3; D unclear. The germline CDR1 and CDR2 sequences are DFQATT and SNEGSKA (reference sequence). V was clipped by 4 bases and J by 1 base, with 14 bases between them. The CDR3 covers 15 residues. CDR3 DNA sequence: TGCAGTGCTAACCCCGAATTGGGATCTGGAAACACCATATATTTT. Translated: CSANPELGSGNTIYF.